Listed here are 10 T cell receptor beta chains from one sample, sequenced in a study of blood T cell repertoires in COVID-19. Assay used: immunoSEQ multiplex PCR; TCRdb lists only in-frame clones, some missing. The sample yields around 99,000 clones, over 80% seen once. Sequencing used peripheral blood. These receptors originate from a human donor in a cohort sampled during active COVID-19.

The CDR3 is CASTEANTGELFF. The CDR3 DNA is TGCGCCAGCACCGAGGCGAACACCGGGGAGCTGTTTTTT. The chain recombines TRBV5-1 with TRBJ2-2; D not resolved. CDR1 and CDR2 from the germline V gene are SGHRS and YFSETQ. The CDR3 covers 13 residues. V dropped 6 bases and J dropped 0 bases, with 6 bases sitting between them. The whole variable domain, remainder taken from reference TRBV5-1 and TRBJ2-2, is KAGVTQTPRYLIKTRGQQVTLSCSPISGHRSVSWYQQTPGQGLQFLFEYFSETQRNKGNFPGRFSGRQFSNSRSEMNVSTLELGDSALYLCASTEANTGELFFGEGSRLTVL.

In its sample, this clone was seen once. The V call is TRBV4-1, the J call TRBJ2-1, with 10 bases fitting TRBD1. Germline V gene sequence: CDR1 MGHRA, CDR2 YSYEKL. The CDR3 is 17 amino acids. The ends lost 1 base at V and 7 bases at J; junction bases unmatched: 10. The CDR3 here is CASSQAPSGQGSNEQFF. CDR3 coding DNA: TGCGCCAGCAGCCAAGCGCCCTCGGGACAGGGGTCGAATGAGCAGTTCTTC.

The rearrangement links TRBV28 to TRBJ1-1; maybe TRBD1 (5 bases). This CDR3 has 14 residues. V was cut by 5 bases and J by 0 bases, with 10 bases left in between. Per germline, CDR1 MDHEN and CDR2 SYDVKM. In nucleotides, the CDR3 is TGTGCCAGCAGTCGCCTGGGGCTGAACACTGAAGCTTTCTTT. It yields the protein CASSRLGLNTEAFF.

This sequence joins TRBV3-1 (or the pseudogene TRBV3-2) and TRBJ2-5; D possibly corresponds to TRBD2 (6 bases). The germline V gene has CDR1 LGHDT and CDR2 YNNKEL (reference sequence). The V gene lost 5 bases and the J gene lost 1 base, with 11 bases spanning the gap. CDR3 length: 14 amino acids. CDR3 residues: CASSGRESQETQYF. CDR3 sequence (DNA): TGTGCCAGCAGCGGCCGGGAGTCCCAAGAGACCCAGTACTTC.

This chain connects TRBV7-3 to TRBJ2-7, with no clear D. Trimming took 5 bases from V and 4 from J, leaving 12 bases between them. The CDR3 is made up of 13 amino acids. Germline V lookup: CDR1 SGHTA, CDR2 FQGTGA. CDR3 sequence reads: CASSPWSAYEQYF. The CDR3 nucleotides are TGTGCCAGCAGCCCGTGGAGTGCGTACGAGCAGTACTTC.

The chain combines TRBV9 with TRBJ2-7; 8 bases fit TRBD2. V was pared by 4 bases and J by 7 bases, with 7 bases of the junction left unmatched. Germline-derived CDR1 and CDR2 are SGDLS and YYNGEE. The CDR3 totals 13 residues. As DNA, the CDR3 is TGTGCCAGCAGCTCGGGGGGGGCTCGGGAGCAGTACTTC. It yields the protein CASSSGGAREQYF.

The genes are TRBV9 and TRBJ2-3; 7 nucleotides match TRBD2. CDR1 and CDR2 from the germline V gene are SGDLS and YYNGEE. V lost 4 bases and J lost 4; bases outside the gene matches: 6. CDR3 length equals 14 residues. The CDR3 here is CASSFRTRPDTQYF. The CDR3 DNA sequence: TGTGCCAGCAGCTTCCGGACTAGACCAGATACGCAGTATTTT.

The chain couples TRBV25-1 to TRBJ2-1, with 12 bases lining up with TRBD2. CDR3 length equals 15 residues. Germline CDR1 and CDR2: MGHDK and SYGVNS. Germline trimming cut 6 bases from V and 8 bases from J; bases unmatched to any gene: 8. The CDR3 nucleotides are TGTGCCAGCAGACCATGGACTAGCGGGATTTATGAGCAGTTCTTC. Encoded protein: CASRPWTSGIYEQFF.

The V and J genes are TRBV4-2 and TRBJ2-5; TRBD1 aligns across 8 bases. Germline CDR1 reads LGHNA; CDR2 reads YNFKEQ. The CDR3 totals 16 residues. Trimming removed 1 base from V and 2 bases from J; junction bases left unmatched: 6. The CDR3 DNA follows: TGTGCCAGCAGCCAAGGTGCCAGGGGGCGGCAAGAGACCCAGTACTTC. Translating gives CASSQGARGRQETQYF.

CDR3 bases: TGCAGCGTTGGTCCGACAGGTAAAGAGCAGTACTTC. Protein product: CSVGPTGKEQYF. The J gene is TRBJ2-7, the V gene TRBV29-1, with a tentative D call TRBD1 (6 bases). The V end was cut by 4 bases, the J end by 7 bases, with 14 bases between. The germline CDR1 and CDR2 sequences are SQVTM and ANQGSEA. This CDR3 comprises 12 residues.